These 11 T cell receptor beta chains share one sample of origin, sequenced in a study of T cell clonotyping in hematopoietic cell transplantation. Here immunoSEQ multiplex PCR was the method, and the copy in TCRdb shows in-frame clones only, minus some. The profile covers 1,000 to 1,200 clones, with more than 85% appearing a single time and 3.5% to 4% taken by the ten largest. Source: PBMCs, taken 180 days after allogeneic stem cell transplant. These receptor sequences come from a male patient aged 45-60 years who had an allogeneic stem cell transplant from a related donor, so T cells may come from the graft donor. Some clones in this sample may be carry-over from other donors' samples.

V is TRBV28 and J is TRBJ1-2; D gene ambiguous. The V end was cut by 5 bases, the J end by 0 bases, with 4 bases between. Germline CDR1 reads MDHEN; CDR2 reads SYDVKM. The CDR3 has 12 amino acids. The CDR3 sequence: CASSRPNYGYTF. CDR3 in DNA: TGTGCCAGCAGTCGGCCTAACTATGGCTACACCTTC.

The CDR3 protein is CASSLVPGSHEQYF. The CDR3 DNA reads as TGTGCCAGCAGCTTAGTGCCGGGTTCCCACGAGCAGTACTTC. The gene calls are TRBV11-2 and TRBJ2-7; D uncertain. Trimming removed 1 base at V and 5 bases at J, with 12 bases between. CDR3 size: 14 residues. The germline CDR1 and CDR2 sequences are SGHAT and FQNNGV.

The chain has TRBV2 and TRBJ2-2; TRBD2 matches 9 bases. Germline CDR1 is SNHLY and CDR2 is FYNNEI. The CDR3 has 18 amino acids. V gave up 3 bases and J gave up 0 bases; unmatched junction bases: 8. CDR3: CASSDDGLAGPNTGELFF. DNA of the CDR3: TGTGCCAGCAGTGACGACGGGCTAGCGGGACCGAACACCGGGGAGCTGTTTTTT. The full variable domain, completed using reference TRBV2 and TRBJ2-2, is EPEVTQTPSHQVTQMGQEVILRCVPISNHLYFYWYRQILGQKVEFLVSFYNNEISEKSEIFDDQFSVERPDGSNFTLKIRSTKLEDSAMYFCASSDDGLAGPNTGELFFGEGSRLTVL.

CDR3 sequence reads: CASSLEDRANQPQHF. Written as DNA, the CDR3 is TGTGCCAGCAGCTTAGAGGACAGGGCCAATCAGCCCCAGCATTTT. The chain is built from TRBV7-2 and TRBJ1-5; 8 bases are shared with TRBD1. CDR1 is SGHTA, CDR2 FQGNSA, per germline. Trimming at V came to 1 base and at J to 3 bases, leaving 2 bases not matched to a gene. The CDR3 extends over 15 amino acids. Based on the CDR3 plus reference TRBV7-2 and TRBJ1-5, the full variable domain is GAGVSQSPSNKVTEKGKDVELRCDPISGHTALYWYRQSLGQGLEFLIYFQGNSAPDKSGLPSDRFSAERTGGSVSTLTIQRTQQEDSAVYLCASSLEDRANQPQHFGDGTRLSIL.

The chain carries TRBV11-1 and TRBJ1-1; D not resolved. This CDR3 region has 15 residues. The V and J ends lost 5 bases and 5 bases respectively, with 18 bases between them. Germline loops: CDR1 SGHAT, CDR2 FQDESV (reference sequence). The CDR3: CASSQRFLGSTEAFF. CDR3 DNA sequence: TGTGCCAGCAGCCAGAGGTTCTTGGGATCAACTGAAGCTTTCTTT.

The chain uses TRBV5-1 and TRBJ2-5; 10 bases are shared with TRBD2. V lost 0 bases, J lost 5 bases, and 10 bases stayed unmatched. The CDR3 loop spans 17 amino acids. Per germline, CDR1 SGHRS and CDR2 YFSETQ. The DNA for the CDR3 is TGCGCCAGCAGCTTGGGACTAGCGGGTTCCATGAGGGAGACCCAGTACTTC. Amino acid sequence: CASSLGLAGSMRETQYF.

The V gene is TRBV28, the J gene TRBJ1-1; the D is unclear. The CDR3 loop spans 13 amino acids. Germline loops: CDR1 MDHEN, CDR2 SYDVKM. With 7 bases removed from V and 6 bases from J, the gap between germline ends came to 15 bases. The CDR3: CASTLFQASEAFF. CDR3 DNA: TGTGCCAGCACCCTCTTCCAGGCTTCTGAAGCTTTCTTT.

V usage is TRBV5-4 and J usage is TRBJ1-6; 10 nucleotides agree with TRBD1. Germline V gene data show CDR1 as SGHNT and CDR2 as YYREEE (reference sequence). This CDR3 contains 16 residues. J was trimmed by 5 bases and V by 4 bases; bases with no gene match: 6. The CDR3 spells CASSPGTGANNSPLHF. The DNA of the CDR3 is TGTGCCAGCAGCCCCGGGACAGGGGCGAATAATTCACCCCTCCACTTT.

The chain links TRBV28 to TRBJ1-5; a possible D gene is TRBD1 (6 bases). There are 13 residues in the CDR3. Germline V gene data show CDR1 as MDHEN and CDR2 as SYDVKM. The ends were cut back, 6 bases at V and 5 bases at J, with 11 bases in the middle. The CDR3 reads CASSGGLYQPQHF. The CDR3 coding sequence is TGTGCCAGCAGCGGGGGGCTCTATCAGCCCCAGCATTTT.

J is TRBJ1-1 and V is TRBV4-2, with unresolved D. The CDR3 loop spans 16 amino acids. Germline V gene sequence: CDR1 LGHNA, CDR2 YNFKEQ. V lost 0 bases, J lost 1 base, and 12 bases lay in between. The CDR3 bases are TGTGCCAGCAGCCAAGATAGGACGGGTTGGAACACTGAAGCTTTCTTT. As protein: CASSQDRTGWNTEAFF.

The rearrangement uses TRBV7-8 and TRBJ2-7; 7 nucleotides match TRBD1. V shed 5 bases, J shed 4 bases, and the junction held 14 bases outside the gene matches. Looked up from germline, CDR1 is SGHVS and CDR2 is FQNEAQ. This CDR3 contains 16 residues. In DNA form, the CDR3 reads TGTGCCAGCAGCACGGCCTTTTTACAGGGGAATTACGAGCAGTACTTC. Amino acids: CASSTAFLQGNYEQYF.